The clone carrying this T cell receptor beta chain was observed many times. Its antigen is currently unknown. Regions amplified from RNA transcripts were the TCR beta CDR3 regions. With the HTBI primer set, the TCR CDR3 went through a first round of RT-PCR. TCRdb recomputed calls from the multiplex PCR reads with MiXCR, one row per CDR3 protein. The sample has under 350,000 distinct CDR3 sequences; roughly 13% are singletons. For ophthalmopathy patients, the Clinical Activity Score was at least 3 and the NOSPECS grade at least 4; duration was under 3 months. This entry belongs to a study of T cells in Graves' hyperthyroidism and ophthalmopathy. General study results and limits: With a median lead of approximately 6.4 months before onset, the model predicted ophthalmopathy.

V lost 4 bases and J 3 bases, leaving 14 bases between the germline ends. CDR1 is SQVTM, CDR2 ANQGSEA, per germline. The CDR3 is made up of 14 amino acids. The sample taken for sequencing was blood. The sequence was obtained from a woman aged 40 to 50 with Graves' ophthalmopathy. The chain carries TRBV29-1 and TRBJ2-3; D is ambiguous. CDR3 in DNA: TGCAGCGTTGCTGGTATGGCCAGGACAGATACGCAGTATTTT. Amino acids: CSVAGMARTDTQYF.